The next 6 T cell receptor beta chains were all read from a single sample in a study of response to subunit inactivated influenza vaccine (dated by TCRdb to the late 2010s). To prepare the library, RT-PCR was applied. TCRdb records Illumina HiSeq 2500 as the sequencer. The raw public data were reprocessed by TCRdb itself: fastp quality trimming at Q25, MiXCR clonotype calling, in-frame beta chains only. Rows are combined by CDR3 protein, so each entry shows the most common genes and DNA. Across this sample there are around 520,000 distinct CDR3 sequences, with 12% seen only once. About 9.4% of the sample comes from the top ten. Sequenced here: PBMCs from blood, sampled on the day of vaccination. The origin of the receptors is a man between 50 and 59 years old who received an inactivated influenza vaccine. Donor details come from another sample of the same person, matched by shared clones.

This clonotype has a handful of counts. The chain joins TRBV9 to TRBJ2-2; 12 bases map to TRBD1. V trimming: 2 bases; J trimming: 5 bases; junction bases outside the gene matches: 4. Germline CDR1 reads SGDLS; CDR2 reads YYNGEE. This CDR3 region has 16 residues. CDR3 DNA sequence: TGTGCCAGCAGCGTCGGGGACAGGGGGCTTACCGGGGAGCTGTTTTTT. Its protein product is CASSVGDRGLTGELFF. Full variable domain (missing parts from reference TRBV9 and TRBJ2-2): DSGVTQTPKHLITATGQRVTLRCSPRSGDLSVYWYQQSLDQGLQFLIQYYNGEERAKGNILERFSAQQFPDLHSELNLSSLELGDSALYFCASSVGDRGLTGELFFGEGSRLTVL.

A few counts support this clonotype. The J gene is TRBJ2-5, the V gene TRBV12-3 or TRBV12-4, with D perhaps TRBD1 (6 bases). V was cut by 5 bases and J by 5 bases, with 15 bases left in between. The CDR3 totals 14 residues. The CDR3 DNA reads TGTGCCAGCAGTCTCTCGACAGGCGCCGAGACCCAGTACTTC. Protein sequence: CASSLSTGAETQYF.

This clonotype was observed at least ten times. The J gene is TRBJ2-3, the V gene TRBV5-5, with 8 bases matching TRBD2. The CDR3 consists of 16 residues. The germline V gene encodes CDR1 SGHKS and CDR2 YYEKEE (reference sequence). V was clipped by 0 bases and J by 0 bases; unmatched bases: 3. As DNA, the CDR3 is TGTGCCAGCAGCTTGGGGACTAGCTCTAGCACAGATACGCAGTATTTT. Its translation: CASSLGTSSSTDTQYF.

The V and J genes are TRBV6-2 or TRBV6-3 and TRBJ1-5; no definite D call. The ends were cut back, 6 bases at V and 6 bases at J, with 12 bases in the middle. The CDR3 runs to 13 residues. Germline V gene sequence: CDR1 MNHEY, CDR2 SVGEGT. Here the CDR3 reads CASSAAEGQPQHF. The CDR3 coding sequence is TGTGCCAGCAGCGCAGCCGAGGGTCAGCCCCAGCATTTT.

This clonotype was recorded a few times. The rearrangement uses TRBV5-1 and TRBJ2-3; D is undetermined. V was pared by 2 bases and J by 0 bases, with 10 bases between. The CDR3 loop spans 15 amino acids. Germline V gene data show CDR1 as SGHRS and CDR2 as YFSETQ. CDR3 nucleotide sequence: TGCGCCAGCAGCTTCGAAGAGCCTAGCACAGATACGCAGTATTTT. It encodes CASSFEEPSTDTQYF.

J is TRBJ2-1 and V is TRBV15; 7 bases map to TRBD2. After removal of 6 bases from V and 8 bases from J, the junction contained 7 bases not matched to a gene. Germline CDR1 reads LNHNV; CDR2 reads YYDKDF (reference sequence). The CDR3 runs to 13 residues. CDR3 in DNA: TGTGCCACCAGTCGGATGCTAGCGGATGAGCAGTTCTTC. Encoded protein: CATSRMLADEQFF.